This record covers a single T cell receptor beta chain. Its cognate antigen is unknown. This CDR3 is built from 11 residues. CDR1 and CDR2 (germline): DFQATT, SNEGSKA (reference sequence). The data were obtained in a study of cytomegalovirus exposure and HLA in healthy donors. Study background: The early release's HLA-typed donors yielded roughly 85 million unique TCRs.

PCR amplification relied on 60 Vbeta primers (plus 13 Jbeta primers). Some clones are missing from TCRdb's copy, which holds only in-frame ones; the method was immunoSEQ multiplex PCR. Of 200,000 to 250,000 clones listed, 65% to 90% are singletons. Regarding the study as a whole: One variant, a missense change in DCLRE1C, was linked in a later analysis to TCR beta V- and J-gene trimming.

V and J are TRBV20-1 and TRBJ1-2, with D maybe TRBD1 (6 bases). This TCR was sampled from a girl aged 10 to 17 in good health and CMV-seronegative. The sample taken for sequencing was PBMCs. The DNA for the CDR3 is TGCATCGTTGCGGGGGCGGGTGGCTACACCTTC. Its translation is CIVAGAGGYTF.